The TCR beta chain described here comes from a study of cytomegalovirus exposure and HLA in healthy donors. General observations from the study: It was approximately 150 TCR beta chains that were listed as cytomegalovirus-associated. Sequencing depth roughly uniform across donors was assumed in presence/absence analyses.

PCR used 60 Vbeta primers and 13 Jbeta primers. TCRdb's copy holds only in-frame clones and misses some; the assay was immunoSEQ multiplex PCR. The data contain tens of thousands of clones, 60% to 75% of them singletons. In this sample, this clone turned up a few times. Its specificity is not known. Input material: PBMCs. The clonotype comes from a middle-aged man in good health and CMV-seropositive.

The CDR3 sequence is CASSEGQGRQTQYF. CDR3 in DNA: TGTGCCAGCAGTGAGGGACAGGGGCGGCAGACCCAGTACTTC. V is TRBV6-1 and J is TRBJ2-5, with TRBD1 matching 10 bases. The CDR3 loop spans 14 amino acids. Germline V CDR1 and CDR2: MNHNS, SASEGT. Germline trimming cut 3 bases from V and 6 bases from J; bases unmatched to any gene: 4.